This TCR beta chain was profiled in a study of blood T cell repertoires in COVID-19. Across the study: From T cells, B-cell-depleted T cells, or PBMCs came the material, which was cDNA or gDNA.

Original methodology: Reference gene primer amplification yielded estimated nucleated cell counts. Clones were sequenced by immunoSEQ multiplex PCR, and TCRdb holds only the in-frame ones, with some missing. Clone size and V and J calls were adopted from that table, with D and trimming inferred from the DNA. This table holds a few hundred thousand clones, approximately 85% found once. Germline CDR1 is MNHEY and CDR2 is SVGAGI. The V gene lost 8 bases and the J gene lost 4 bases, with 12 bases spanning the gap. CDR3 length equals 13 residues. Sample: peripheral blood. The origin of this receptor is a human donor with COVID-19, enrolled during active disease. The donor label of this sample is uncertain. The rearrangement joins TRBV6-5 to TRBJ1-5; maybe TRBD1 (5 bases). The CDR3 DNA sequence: TGTGCCAGCCGAACAGGTGGGAATCAGCCCCAGCATTTT. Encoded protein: CASRTGGNQPQHF.